The 14 T cell receptor beta chains in this list originate from one sample, sequenced in a study of CD8 T cells in ankylosing spondylitis. Study-level results: Typical of ankylosing spondylitis blood, it appeared, was a TCR beta motif of 7 or 8 highly homologous variants.

From the 5' RACE reads, TCRdb called clonotypes with MiXCR, one entry per CDR3 protein. The repertoire includes under 950,000 distinct CDR3 sequences, around 20% of them detected once, and around 19% sits in the top ten. No cognate antigen is known for these TCRs. What was sequenced was blood, either unsorted or a sorted T cell fraction (not recorded which). The source of these receptors is a male donor with ankylosing spondylitis.

This chain joins TRBV15 and TRBJ1-2; a possible D gene is TRBD1 (6 bases). CDR1 is LNHNV, CDR2 YYDKDF, per germline (reference sequence). The V gene lost 5 bases and the J gene lost 3 bases, with 13 bases spanning the gap. The CDR3 runs 14 residues. CDR3 bases: TGTGCCACCAGCCGAGGGGGTTCCGACTATGGCTACACCTTC. This sequence encodes CATSRGGSDYGYTF.

This clonotype was seen a handful of times. The V gene is TRBV4-1, the J gene TRBJ2-3, with 9 positions matching TRBD2. The ends lost 4 bases at V and 3 bases at J; junction bases unmatched: 5. The germline V gene encodes CDR1 MGHRA and CDR2 YSYEKL. CDR3 length: 15 residues. The CDR3 here is CASSPGAGGTDTQYF. CDR3 bases: TGCGCCAGCAGCCCCGGGGCGGGGGGGACAGATACGCAGTATTTT.

CDR3 region: CASSPSGQGHRYGYTF. CDR3 DNA: TGTGCCAGCAGCCCGTCGGGACAGGGGCATCGGTATGGCTACACCTTC. The rearrangement links TRBV7-2 to TRBJ1-2; 10 nucleotides line up with TRBD1. Trimming took 5 bases from V and 5 from J; bases not matched to a gene: 11. CDR1 is SGHTA, CDR2 FQGNSA, per germline. This CDR3 is built from 16 residues.

This clonotype was recorded many times. J is TRBJ2-3 and V is TRBV12-3 or TRBV12-4; a possible D gene is TRBD1 (5 bases). V was clipped by 5 bases and J by 12 bases, with 18 bases between them. The CDR3 runs 13 residues. The CDR3 nucleotides read TGTGCCAGCAGTCAATGGACAACCCCCTCACAGTATTTT. Residues: CASSQWTTPSQYF.

This clonotype has more than one count but fewer than ten. Mismatch with germline at one junction end may stem from a read error. This CDR3 is CASSPTSGLEQYF. DNA for the CDR3: TGTGCTAGCAGCCCAACGTCAGGGCTCGAGCAGTACTTC. This rearrangement joins TRBV7-7 to TRBJ2-7; D is possibly TRBD1 (5 bases). The CDR3 is 13 residues long. CDR1 SSHAT and CDR2 FNYEAQ come from the germline V gene (reference sequence).

This clonotype was picked up many times. This CDR3 is CASRRADGTEAFF. In DNA, the CDR3 is TGTGCCAGCAGACGGGCCGACGGCACTGAAGCTTTCTTT. The genes are TRBV7-9 and TRBJ1-1; D remains ambiguous. This CDR3 has 13 amino acids. Germline V gene sequence: CDR1 SEHNR, CDR2 FQNEAQ (reference sequence). V was trimmed by 6 bases and J by 4 bases, leaving 12 bases between them.

The chain couples TRBV5-1 to TRBJ2-7; D is unresolved. This CDR3 comprises 12 residues. Trimming removed 0 bases from V and 6 bases from J, with 7 bases in between. Germline V gives CDR1 SGHRS, CDR2 YFSETQ. The CDR3 nucleotides read TGCGCCAGCAGCTTGGATCGGATCGAGCAGTACTTC. It codes for CASSLDRIEQYF.

The V and J genes are TRBV5-1 and TRBJ2-2, with TRBD2 as a possible D gene (6 bases). Germline-derived CDR1 and CDR2 are SGHRS and YFSETQ. The CDR3 runs to 15 residues. V was cut by 3 bases and J by 4 bases, with 13 bases left in between. The CDR3 loop reads CASSWDSRGTGELFF. CDR3 in DNA: TGCGCCAGCAGCTGGGACTCCCGAGGCACCGGGGAGCTGTTTTTT.

This clonotype was picked up a small number of times. The chain employs TRBV7-8 and TRBJ2-5; D is unclear. The germline V and J ends were trimmed by 1 base and 2 bases, with 11 bases remaining between them. This CDR3 is built from 15 residues. Germline V gene lookup returns CDR1 SGHVS and CDR2 FQNEAQ. This CDR3 reads CASSLGLIYQETQYF. The DNA for the CDR3 is TGTGCCAGCAGCTTAGGCCTAATCTATCAAGAGACCCAGTACTTC.

This clonotype was recorded many times. The chain joins TRBV27 to TRBJ2-3, with 10 bases fitting TRBD2. Germline V gene sequence: CDR1 MNHEY, CDR2 SMNVEV (reference sequence). This CDR3 is built from 19 residues. V lost 6 bases and J lost 2; bases outside the gene matches: 17. The CDR3 DNA reads TGTGCCAGCAGCCGGGGGGGGGCTAGCGGGAGTCGTGTCACAGATACGCAGTATTTT. This encodes CASSRGGASGSRVTDTQYF.

About this clonotype: At one of its ends the junction is not consistent with the germline gene, which may arise from a read error. This chain uses TRBV7-2 with TRBJ2-1; tentative D call: TRBD1 (5 bases). This CDR3 has 14 amino acids. The germline CDR1 and CDR2 sequences are SGHTA and FQGNSA. The CDR3 coding sequence is TGTGCCAGCAGCGTAGCCAAGGGGTACAATGAGCAGTTCTTC. This codes for CASSVAKGYNEQFF.

This clonotype has at least ten counts. The chain uses TRBV10-3 and TRBJ1-1; maybe TRBD1 (5 bases). The V gene lost 7 bases and the J gene lost 3 bases, with 15 bases spanning the gap. This CDR3 is 14 amino acids long. The V gene's germline CDR1 is ENHRY and CDR2 SYGVKD. The CDR3 region has the DNA TGTGCCATCACGGAAGGGGTTGGGGACACTGAAGCTTTCTTT. Its protein product is CAITEGVGDTEAFF.

This clonotype was recorded a few times. The chain uses TRBV11-2 and TRBJ1-2, with D uncertain. CDR1 and CDR2 from the germline V gene are SGHAT and FQNNGV. Trimming cost V 0 bases and J 7 bases, with 9 bases left between them. The CDR3 is 13 amino acids. Written as DNA, the CDR3 is TGTGCCAGCAGCTTAGATAACGGTGGTGGCTACACCTTC. Its translation is CASSLDNGGGYTF.

In this sample, this clonotype turned up a few times. The V and J genes are TRBV7-9 and TRBJ1-4; 9 bases line up with TRBD1. CDR1 SEHNR and CDR2 FQNEAQ come from the germline V gene (reference sequence). The CDR3 consists of 15 residues. After removal of 6 bases from V and 7 bases from J, the junction contained 9 bases not matched to a gene. The CDR3 bases are TGTGCCAGCAGACCCGACAGGGGGAGAGGTGAAAAACTGTTTTTT. It translates to CASRPDRGRGEKLFF. Variable domain in full (rest from reference TRBV7-9 and TRBJ1-4): DTGVSQNPRHKITKRGQNVTFRCDPISEHNRLYWYRQTLGQGPEFLTYFQNEAQLEKSRLLSDRFSAERPKGSFSTLEIQRTEQGDSAMYLCASRPDRGRGEKLFFGSGTQLSVL.